This TCR beta chain was identified during a study of OX40 agonist ivuxolimab in advanced cancers. Study outcomes and limitations: Nonresponders, in some cases, also had low normalized T-cell clonal expansion. The average count of expanded clones was higher among CD8+ T cells than among CD4+. Circulating CD4+ and CD8+ T cells showed clonal expansion by week 6 at 0.1 to 3.0 mg/kg.

Details on this clone: No antigen is known for it.

The V gene end was trimmed by 0 bases and the J gene end by 9 bases; junction bases not matched to a gene: 5. Germline CDR1 is LNHNV and CDR2 is YYDKDF (reference sequence). The CDR3 consists of 16 residues. Only in-frame clones appear in the TCRdb table, and some are missing; sequencing was by immunoSEQ multiplex PCR. Found here are some 97,000 clones, around 90% of them singletons; the top ten hold 0.5% to 0.65%. This TCR came from an adult with an advanced solid tumor such as melanoma, head and neck, liver or kidney cancer. The chain is built from TRBV15 and TRBJ2-1; TRBD2 agrees at 13 bases. Here the sequenced sample was CD4+ or CD8+ T cells sorted from blood, taken in a trial of the OX40 agonist ivuxolimab. CDR3 sequence reads: CATSRELAGGPGEQFF. CDR3 nucleotide sequence: TGTGCCACCAGCAGAGAACTAGCGGGAGGGCCAGGTGAGCAGTTCTTC. The full variable domain, its missing parts supplied by reference TRBV15 and TRBJ2-1, is DAMVIQNPRYQVTQFGKPVTLSCSQTLNHNVMYWYQQKSSQAPKLLFHYYDKDFNNEADTPDNFQSRRPNTSFCFLDIRSPGLGDTAMYLCATSRELAGGPGEQFFGPGTRLTVL.